This T cell receptor beta chain was observed in a study of blood T cell repertoires in COVID-19. Overall study: The study drew acute and convalescent COVID-19 samples from the United States, Italy and Spain. T cells, B-cell-depleted T cells, or PBMCs supplied cDNA or gDNA.

This clone was picked up many times. Source study methods: From reference gene primer amplification, estimates of nucleated cell counts were derived. The data were produced by immunoSEQ multiplex PCR, yet TCRdb's version contains in-frame clones alone and is incomplete. That table gives V, J and clone size, and the DNA gave D and trimming. The sample carries 100,000 to 120,000 clones, about 88% recorded once. This CDR3 region has 14 residues. Trimming removed 0 bases from V and 6 bases from J, with 12 bases in between. Germline-derived CDR1 and CDR2 are LGHDT and YNNKEL (reference sequence). This chain uses TRBV3-1 (or the pseudogene TRBV3-2) with TRBJ2-7; tentative D call: TRBD2 (6 bases). Sequenced input: peripheral blood. The sequence was collected from a man in his forties with acute or convalescent COVID-19. In DNA form, the CDR3 reads TGTGCCAGCAGCCAAGAAGGACTGGGAGGCGAGCAGTACTTC. As protein: CASSQEGLGGEQYF.